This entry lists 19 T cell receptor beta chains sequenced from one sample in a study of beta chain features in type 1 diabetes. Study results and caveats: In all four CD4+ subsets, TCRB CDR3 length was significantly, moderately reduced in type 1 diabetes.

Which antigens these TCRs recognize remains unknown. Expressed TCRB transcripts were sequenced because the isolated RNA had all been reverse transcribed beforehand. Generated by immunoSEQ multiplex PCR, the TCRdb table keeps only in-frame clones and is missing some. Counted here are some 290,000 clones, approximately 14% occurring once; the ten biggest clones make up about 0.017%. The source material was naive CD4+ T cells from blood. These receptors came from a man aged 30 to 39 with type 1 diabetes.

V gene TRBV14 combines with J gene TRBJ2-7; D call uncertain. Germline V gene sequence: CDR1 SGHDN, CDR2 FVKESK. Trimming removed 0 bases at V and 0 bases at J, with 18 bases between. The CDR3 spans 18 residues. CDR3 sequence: CASSQDGWAGGFSYEQYF. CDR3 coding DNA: TGTGCCAGCAGCCAAGATGGGTGGGCAGGTGGCTTCTCCTACGAGCAGTACTTC.

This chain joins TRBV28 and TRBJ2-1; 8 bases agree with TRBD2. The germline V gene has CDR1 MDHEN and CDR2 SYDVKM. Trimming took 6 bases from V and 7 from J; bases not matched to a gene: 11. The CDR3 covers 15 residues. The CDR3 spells CASSEGPGLVNEQFF. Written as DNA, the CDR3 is TGTGCCAGCAGCGAAGGCCCGGGACTAGTAAATGAGCAGTTCTTC.

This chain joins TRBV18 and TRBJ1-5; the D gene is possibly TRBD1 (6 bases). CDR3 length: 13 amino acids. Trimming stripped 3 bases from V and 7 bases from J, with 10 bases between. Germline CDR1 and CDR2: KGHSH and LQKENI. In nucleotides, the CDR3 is TGTGCCAGCTCACCGGACAGTACACAGCCCCAGCATTTT. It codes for CASSPDSTQPQHF.

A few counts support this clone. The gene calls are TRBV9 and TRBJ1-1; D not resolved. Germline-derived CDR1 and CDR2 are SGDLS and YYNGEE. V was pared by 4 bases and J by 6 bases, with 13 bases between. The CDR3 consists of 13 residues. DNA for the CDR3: TGTGCCAGCAGCCCCCAGGAAGTCGCTGAAGCTTTCTTT. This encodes CASSPQEVAEAFF. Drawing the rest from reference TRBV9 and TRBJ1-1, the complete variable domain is DSGVTQTPKHLITATGQRVTLRCSPRSGDLSVYWYQQSLDQGLQFLIQYYNGEERAKGNILERFSAQQFPDLHSELNLSSLELGDSALYFCASSPQEVAEAFFGQGTRLTVV.

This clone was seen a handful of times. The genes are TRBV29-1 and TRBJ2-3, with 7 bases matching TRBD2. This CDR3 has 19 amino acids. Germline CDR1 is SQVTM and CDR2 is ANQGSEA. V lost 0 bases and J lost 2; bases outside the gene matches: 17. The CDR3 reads CSVEDSGGGHNRYTDTQYF. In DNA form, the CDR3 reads TGCAGCGTTGAAGATAGTGGGGGAGGGCACAATCGCTACACAGATACGCAGTATTTT.

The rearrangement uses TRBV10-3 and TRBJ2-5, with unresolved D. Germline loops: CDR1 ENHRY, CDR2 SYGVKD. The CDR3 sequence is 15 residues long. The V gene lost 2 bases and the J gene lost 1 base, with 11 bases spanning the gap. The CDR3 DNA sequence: TGTGCCATCAGTGAGGGGCAGGTGGGCCAAGAGACCCAGTACTTC. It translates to CAISEGQVGQETQYF.

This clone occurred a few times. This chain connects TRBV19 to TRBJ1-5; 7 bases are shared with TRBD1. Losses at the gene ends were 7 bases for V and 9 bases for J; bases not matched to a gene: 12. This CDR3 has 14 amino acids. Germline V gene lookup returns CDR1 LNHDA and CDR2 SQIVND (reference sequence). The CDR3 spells CASNTQTGSRPQHF. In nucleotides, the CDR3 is TGTGCCAGTAACACTCAGACAGGGTCGCGGCCCCAGCATTTT.

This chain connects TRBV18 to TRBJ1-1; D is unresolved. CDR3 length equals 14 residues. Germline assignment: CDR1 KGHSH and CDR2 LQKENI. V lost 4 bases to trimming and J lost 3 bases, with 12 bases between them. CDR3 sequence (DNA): TGTGCCAGCTCACGAGAAGGAGGTGACACTGAAGCTTTCTTT. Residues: CASSREGGDTEAFF.

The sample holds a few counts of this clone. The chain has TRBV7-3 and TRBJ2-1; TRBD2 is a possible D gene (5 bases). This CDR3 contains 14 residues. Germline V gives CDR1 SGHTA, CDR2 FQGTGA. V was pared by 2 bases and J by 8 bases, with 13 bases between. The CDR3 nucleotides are TGTGCCAGCAGCTTAGGCACTAGTTCCGATGAGCAGTTCTTC. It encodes CASSLGTSSDEQFF.

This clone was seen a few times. The CDR3 nucleotides are TGTGCCAGCAGCAAGCGGGGACTGATAGGCGGTGAGCAGTTCTTC. Translation: CASSKRGLIGGEQFF. This chain uses TRBV14 with TRBJ2-1; 7 bases align to TRBD2. The trim removed 5 bases at V and 9 bases at J, leaving 13 bases unmatched. Germline CDR1 SGHDN, CDR2 FVKESK. CDR3 size: 15 residues.

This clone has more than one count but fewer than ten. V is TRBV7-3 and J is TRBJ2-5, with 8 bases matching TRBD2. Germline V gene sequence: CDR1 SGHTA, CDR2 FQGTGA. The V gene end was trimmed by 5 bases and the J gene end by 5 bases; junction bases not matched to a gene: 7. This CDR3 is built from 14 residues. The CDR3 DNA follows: TGTGCCAGCAGCCCAACGGGACTAGAGGAGACCCAGTACTTC. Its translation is CASSPTGLEETQYF.

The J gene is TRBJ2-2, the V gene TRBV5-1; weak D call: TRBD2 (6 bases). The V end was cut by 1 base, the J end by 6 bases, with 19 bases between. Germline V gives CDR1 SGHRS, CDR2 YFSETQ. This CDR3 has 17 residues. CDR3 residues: CASSLSPLALSSGELFF. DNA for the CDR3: TGCGCCAGCAGCTTGTCCCCTCTAGCGCTATCCTCCGGGGAGCTGTTTTTT.

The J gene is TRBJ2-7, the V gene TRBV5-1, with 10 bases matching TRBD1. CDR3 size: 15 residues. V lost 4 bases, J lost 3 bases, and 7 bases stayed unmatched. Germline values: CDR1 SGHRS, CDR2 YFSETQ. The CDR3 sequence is CASSPRTGGGYEQYF. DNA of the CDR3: TGCGCCAGCAGCCCCCGGACAGGGGGAGGCTACGAGCAGTACTTC. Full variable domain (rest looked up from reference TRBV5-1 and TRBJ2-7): KAGVTQTPRYLIKTRGQQVTLSCSPISGHRSVSWYQQTPGQGLQFLFEYFSETQRNKGNFPGRFSGRQFSNSRSEMNVSTLELGDSALYLCASSPRTGGGYEQYFGPGTRLTVT.

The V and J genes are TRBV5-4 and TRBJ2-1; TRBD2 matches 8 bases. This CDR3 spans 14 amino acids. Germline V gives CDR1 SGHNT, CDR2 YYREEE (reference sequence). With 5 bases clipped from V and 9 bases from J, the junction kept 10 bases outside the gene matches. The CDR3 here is CASSPGRGGGEQFF. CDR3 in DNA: TGTGCCAGCAGTCCGGGACGGGGGGGAGGTGAGCAGTTCTTC.

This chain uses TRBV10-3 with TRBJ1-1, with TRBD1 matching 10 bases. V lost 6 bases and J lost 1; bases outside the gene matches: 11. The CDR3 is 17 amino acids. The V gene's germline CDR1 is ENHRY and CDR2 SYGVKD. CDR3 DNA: TGTGCCATCAGCCTAAACCGAGGACAGGGGGGGAACACTGAAGCTTTCTTT. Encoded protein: CAISLNRGQGGNTEAFF.

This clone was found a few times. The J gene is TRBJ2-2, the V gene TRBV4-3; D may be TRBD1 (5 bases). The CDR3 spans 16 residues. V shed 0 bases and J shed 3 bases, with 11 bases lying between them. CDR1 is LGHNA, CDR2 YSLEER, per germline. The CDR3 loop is CASSQDKQGYTGELFF. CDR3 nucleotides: TGCGCCAGCAGCCAAGATAAGCAGGGTTACACCGGGGAGCTGTTTTTT.

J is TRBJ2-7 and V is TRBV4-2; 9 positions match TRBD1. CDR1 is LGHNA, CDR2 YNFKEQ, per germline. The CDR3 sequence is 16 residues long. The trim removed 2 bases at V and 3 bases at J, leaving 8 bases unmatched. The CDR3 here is CASSQMRTGAVYEQYF. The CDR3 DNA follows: TGTGCCAGCAGCCAAATGAGGACAGGGGCAGTCTACGAGCAGTACTTC.

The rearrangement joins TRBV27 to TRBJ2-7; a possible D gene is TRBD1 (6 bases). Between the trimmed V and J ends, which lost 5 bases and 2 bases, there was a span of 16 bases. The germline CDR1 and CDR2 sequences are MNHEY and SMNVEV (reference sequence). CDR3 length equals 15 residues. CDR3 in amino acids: CASSPPTTGAYEQYF. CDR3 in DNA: TGTGCCAGCAGTCCCCCCACGACAGGAGCCTACGAGCAGTACTTC.

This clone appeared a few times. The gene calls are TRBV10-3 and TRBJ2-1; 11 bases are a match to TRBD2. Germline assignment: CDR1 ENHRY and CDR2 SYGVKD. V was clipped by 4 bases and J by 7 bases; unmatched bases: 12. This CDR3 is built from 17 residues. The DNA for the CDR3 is TGTGCCATCAGTGTTCAAGCCTTACTAGCGGGAGAGAATGAGCAGTTCTTC. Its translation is CAISVQALLAGENEQFF.